Presented here are 10 T cell receptor beta chains from one specimen sequenced in a study of T cell responses to AZD1222 COVID-19 vaccine. The data were produced by immunoSEQ multiplex PCR, yet TCRdb's version contains in-frame clones alone and is incomplete. The sample carries roughly 90,000 clones, 89% recorded once. Sequenced here: peripheral blood, sampled 28 days after the second AZD1222 dose. The receptors here all came from an adult who received the AZD1222 COVID-19 vaccine.

The rearrangement links TRBV28 to TRBJ1-5; a possible D gene is TRBD1 (5 bases). This CDR3 comprises 14 residues. Trimming stripped 5 bases from V and 7 bases from J, with 15 bases between. Per the germline V gene, CDR1 is MDHEN and CDR2 is SYDVKM. CDR3 amino acids: CASSKFKGRQPQHF. Written as DNA, the CDR3 is TGTGCCAGCAGTAAATTTAAGGGGAGACAGCCCCAGCATTTT.

The V call is TRBV5-5, the J call TRBJ2-3; D unresolved. From germline, CDR1 is SGHKS and CDR2 YYEKEE (reference sequence). This CDR3 has 13 amino acids. Trimming took 3 bases from V and 1 from J, leaving 6 bases between them. The CDR3 DNA follows: TGTGCCAGCAGCTCCCCGGGCACAGATACGCAGTATTTT. Its protein product is CASSSPGTDTQYF.

The rearrangement uses TRBV5-1 and TRBJ1-1; no definite D call. Germline V gene data show CDR1 as SGHRS and CDR2 as YFSETQ. This CDR3 has 14 amino acids. Between the trimmed V and J ends, which lost 0 bases and 6 bases, there was a span of 12 bases. The DNA of the CDR3 is TGCGCCAGCAGCTTGGAACCTGGGGTTGCTGAAGCTTTCTTT. This encodes CASSLEPGVAEAFF.

The V call is TRBV10-1, the J call TRBJ2-3; D is uncertain. The germline CDR1 and CDR2 sequences are WNHNN and SYGVQD (reference sequence). The CDR3 covers 14 residues. V lost 8 bases and J 1 base, leaving 13 bases between the germline ends. CDR3 sequence reads: CASLVWVRTDTQYF. As DNA, the CDR3 is TGCGCCAGCCTAGTATGGGTGCGCACAGATACGCAGTATTTT.

The chain couples TRBV6-5 to TRBJ2-7, with 7 bases lining up with TRBD1. The trim removed 8 bases at V and 6 bases at J, leaving 13 bases unmatched. Germline assignment: CDR1 MNHEY and CDR2 SVGAGI. The CDR3 has 14 residues. In DNA, the CDR3 is TGTGCCAGCTGGGACAGCTCAGGAGAGGGCGAGCAGTACGTC. This sequence encodes CASWDSSGEGEQYV.

The chain has TRBV13 and TRBJ2-1; 10 positions match TRBD2. This CDR3 has 22 residues. With 1 base clipped from V and 4 bases from J, the junction kept 22 bases outside the gene matches. Germline CDR1 PRHDT, CDR2 FYEKMQ (reference sequence). CDR3 nucleotides: TGTGCCAGCAGCTTAGAAGGGTGGACGGTAGCGGGGGGTCCGGGCGGATACAATGAGCAGTTCTTC. This gives the protein CASSLEGWTVAGGPGGYNEQFF. The whole variable domain, remainder taken from reference TRBV13 and TRBJ2-1, is AAGVIQSPRHLIKEKRETATLKCYPIPRHDTVYWYQQGPGQDPQFLISFYEKMQSDKGSIPDRFSAQQFSDYHSELNMSSLELGDSALYFCASSLEGWTVAGGPGGYNEQFFGPGTRLTVL.

The chain recombines TRBV28 with TRBJ1-2; D remains unclear. Deletions cut 4 bases from V and 5 bases from J, with 29 bases between. Per germline, CDR1 MDHEN and CDR2 SYDVKM. This CDR3 spans 19 amino acids. The CDR3 region has the DNA TGTGCCAGCAGTTCTATATCCCGAACGCGGGCCCCTCACCCATATGGCTACACCTTC. Its translation is CASSSISRTRAPHPYGYTF.

This clone came up once. The V call is TRBV23-1, the J call TRBJ1-1; maybe TRBD1 (5 bases). TRBV23-1 is placed among ORFs of uncertain function. The CDR3 consists of 16 residues. Trimming stripped 3 bases from V and 0 bases from J, with 14 bases between. The CDR3 protein is CASSQRWDEVNTEAFF. In DNA form, the CDR3 reads TGCGCCAGCAGTCAGAGATGGGACGAAGTGAACACTGAAGCTTTCTTT.

A remark on this clone: This sample also contains other DNA sequences that code for the same CDR3. V is TRBV7-3 and J is TRBJ2-3; 7 nucleotides align to TRBD1. This CDR3 has 14 residues. The germline CDR1 and CDR2 sequences are SGHTA and FQGTGA. Trimming removed 3 bases from V and 2 bases from J; junction bases left unmatched: 2. The CDR3 is CASSLTGSTDTQYF. CDR3 bases: TGTGCCAGCAGCTTGACAGGGTCCACAGATACGCAGTATTTT.

This chain connects TRBV5-1 to TRBJ1-1; 7 bases match TRBD1. The ends lost 6 bases at V and 4 bases at J; junction bases unmatched: 12. The germline gives CDR1 SGHRS, CDR2 YFSETQ. The CDR3 length is 15 residues. CDR3: CASTETPGGTTEAFF. CDR3 nucleotides: TGCGCCAGCACCGAGACCCCAGGGGGTACCACTGAAGCTTTCTTT.